This T cell receptor beta chain was obtained from a study of blood T cell repertoires in COVID-19 (dated by TCRdb to the early 2020s). With regard to the full study: Collaborator samples came from the United States, Italy and Spain and covered acute and convalescent phases of COVID-19. The prospective study material was composed of cDNA or gDNA derived from T cells, B-cell-depleted T cells, or PBMCs. Deeply sampled blood TCRbeta repertoires from subjects exposed to, actively infected with, or recovered from COVID-19 were included in the dataset. The repertoires were released in a freely available public database meant as a resource for research on the immune response to SARS-CoV-2. Samples came from the ongoing ImmuneRACE study (first 160 participants) plus 1,254 subjects from 6 global collaborators. Nearly every sample came with metadata listing a de-identified subject ID, COVID-19 status, age in years and sex. Where HLA class I and class II types were available, the types were taken from metadata supplied by the sample provider, not from assay-based typing.

Study-wide findings and limitations: Clinical and demographic metadata were provided uncurated, with the amount varying by source and participant.

On this clone: Its specific antigen is unknown. No quality values exist for individual bases; no much larger clone is one base distant.

The immunoSEQ Assay, a bias-controlled multiplex PCR, was used to amplify TCRbeta CDR3 regions from genomic DNA. The study's processing was this. The number of nucleated cells in each sample was estimated from the amplification of reference gene primers within the assay. To quantify the absolute abundance of each unique TCRbeta CDR3 rearrangement, sequence reads were collapsed and filtered. Productive Simpson clonality was computed per sample as the square root of Simpson's diversity index over productive rearrangements. TCRdb mirrors the immuneACCESS table, restricted to in-frame sequences. Some clones are absent from its copies; in checked studies, under half trace to an unresolved V gene, and the reason for the others is unknown. The V and J calls and clone size are taken from that table; D and trimming were inferred from the DNA. This sample comprises hundreds of thousands of clones, roughly 89% of them detected only once. About 10% of the sample is taken by the ten largest.

Participants in the prospective study were aged roughly 18 to 100 years, lived in over 20 United States geographic areas, and enrolled through a virtual design. Cohort assignment in the prospective study relied on participant-reported clinical history from a screening survey and a study questionnaire. Recovered participants in ImmuneRACE Cohort 3 were defined by two consecutive negative NP/OP PCR tests, clearance by a healthcare professional, or resolution of symptoms. In the prospective study, whole blood, serum and a nasopharyngeal or oropharyngeal swab were collected from each participant by mobile phlebotomists. Additional blood draws and questionnaires over an approximately two-month period could optionally be provided by prospective study participants. Before DNA extraction, prospective study blood samples were shipped either frozen or at room temperature. From the cysteine through the phenylalanine, the CDR3 covers 15 amino acids. Only the CDR3 part of the read is kept: 45 bases, read in frame from the first base. V is reduced by 4 bases and J by 3 bases, leaving a spacing of 13 bases between them. In the germline V gene (reference sequence), CDR1 corresponds to PRHDT and CDR2 to FYEKMQ.

The TCR comes from a woman between 50 and 59 years old who had recovered from COVID-19. Material for sequencing was PBMCs or T cells enriched from blood (not recorded which). The V gene is TRBV13 and the J gene is TRBJ1-3; the D gene is perhaps TRBD1, on 5 matching bases. The CDR3 is CASSSAAGHGNTIYF. In nucleotide form, the sequence is TGTGCCAGCAGCTCCGCGGCAGGGCATGGAAACACCATATATTTT. The full variable domain, completed from the reference TRBV13 and TRBJ1-3 proteins outside the CDR3, reads AAGVIQSPRHLIKEKRETATLKCYPIPRHDTVYWYQQGPGQDPQFLISFYEKMQSDKGSIPDRFSAQQFSDYHSELNMSSLELGDSALYFCASSSAAGHGNTIYFGEGSWLTVV.